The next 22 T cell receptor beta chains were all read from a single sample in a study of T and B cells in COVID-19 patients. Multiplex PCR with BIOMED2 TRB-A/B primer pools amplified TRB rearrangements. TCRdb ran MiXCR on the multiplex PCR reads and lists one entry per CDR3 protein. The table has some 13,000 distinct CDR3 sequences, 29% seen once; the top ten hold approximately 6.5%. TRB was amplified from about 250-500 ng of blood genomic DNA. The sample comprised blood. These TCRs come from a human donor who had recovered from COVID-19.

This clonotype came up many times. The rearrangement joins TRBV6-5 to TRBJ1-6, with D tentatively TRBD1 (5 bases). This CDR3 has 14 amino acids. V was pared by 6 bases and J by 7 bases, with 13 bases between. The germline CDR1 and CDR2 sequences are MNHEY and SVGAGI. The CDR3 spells CASRLQGSNSPLHF. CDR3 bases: TGTGCCAGCAGACTCCAGGGCTCAAATTCACCCCTCCACTTT.

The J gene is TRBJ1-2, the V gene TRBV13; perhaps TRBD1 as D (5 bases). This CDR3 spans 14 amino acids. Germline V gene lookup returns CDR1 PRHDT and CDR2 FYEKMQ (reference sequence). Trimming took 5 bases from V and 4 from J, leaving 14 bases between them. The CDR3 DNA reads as TGTGCCAGCAGCGGACAACCCTCCGCCTATGGCTACACCTTC. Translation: CASSGQPSAYGYTF.

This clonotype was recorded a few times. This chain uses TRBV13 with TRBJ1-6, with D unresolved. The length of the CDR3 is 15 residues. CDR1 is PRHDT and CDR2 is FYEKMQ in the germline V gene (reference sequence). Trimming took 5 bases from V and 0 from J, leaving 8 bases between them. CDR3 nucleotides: TGTGCCAGCAGCAAGGACTCCTCCTATAATTCACCCCTCCACTTT. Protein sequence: CASSKDSSYNSPLHF.

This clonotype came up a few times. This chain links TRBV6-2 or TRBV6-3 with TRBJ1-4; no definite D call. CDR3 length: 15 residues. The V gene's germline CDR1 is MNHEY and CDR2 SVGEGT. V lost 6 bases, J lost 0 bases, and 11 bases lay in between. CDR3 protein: CASRGYGATNEKLFF. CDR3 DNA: TGTGCCAGCAGGGGCTACGGGGCAACTAATGAAAAACTGTTTTTT.

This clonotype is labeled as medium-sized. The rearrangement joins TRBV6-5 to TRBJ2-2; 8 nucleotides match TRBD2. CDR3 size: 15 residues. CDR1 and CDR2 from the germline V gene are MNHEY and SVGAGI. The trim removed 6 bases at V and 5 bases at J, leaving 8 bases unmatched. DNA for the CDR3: TGTGCCAGCAGACCACTAGCGGAGGGAACCGGGGAGCTGTTTTTT. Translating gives CASRPLAEGTGELFF.

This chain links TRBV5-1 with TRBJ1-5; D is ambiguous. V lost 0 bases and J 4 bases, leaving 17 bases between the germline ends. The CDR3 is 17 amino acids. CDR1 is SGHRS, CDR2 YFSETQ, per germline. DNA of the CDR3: TGCGCCAGCAGCTTGGGTGAAGGGAGCCATCTGAATCAGCCCCAGCATTTT. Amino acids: CASSLGEGSHLNQPQHF.

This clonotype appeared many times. The CDR3 coding sequence is TGTGCCAGCAGCTTGGAGATTAATTCACCCCTCCACTTT. Amino acids: CASSLEINSPLHF. The chain has TRBV5-6 and TRBJ1-6; D remains unclear. Germline V gives CDR1 SGHDT, CDR2 YYEEEE. The CDR3 has 13 amino acids. V lost 0 bases to trimming and J lost 6 bases, with 4 bases between them. The full variable domain, completed using reference TRBV5-6 and TRBJ1-6, is DAGVTQSPTHLIKTRGQQVTLRCSPKSGHDTVSWYQQALGQGPQFIFQYYEEEERQRGNFPDRFSGHQFPNYSSELNVNALLLGDSALYLCASSLEINSPLHFGNGTRLTVT.

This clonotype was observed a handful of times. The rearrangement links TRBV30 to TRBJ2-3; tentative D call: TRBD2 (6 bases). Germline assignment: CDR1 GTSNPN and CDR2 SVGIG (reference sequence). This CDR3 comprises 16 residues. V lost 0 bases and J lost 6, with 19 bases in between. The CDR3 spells CAWSVLGGRYRDTQYF. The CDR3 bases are TGTGCCTGGAGTGTACTGGGGGGTCGTTATCGGGATACGCAGTATTTT.

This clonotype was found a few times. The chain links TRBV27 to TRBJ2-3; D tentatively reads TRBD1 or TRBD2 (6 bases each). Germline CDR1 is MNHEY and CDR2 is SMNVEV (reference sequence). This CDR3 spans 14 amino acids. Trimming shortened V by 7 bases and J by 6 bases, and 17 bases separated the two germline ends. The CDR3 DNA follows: TGTGCCAGCAAGTTAGGGGGACTGGGGGATACGCAGTATTTT. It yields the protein CASKLGGLGDTQYF.

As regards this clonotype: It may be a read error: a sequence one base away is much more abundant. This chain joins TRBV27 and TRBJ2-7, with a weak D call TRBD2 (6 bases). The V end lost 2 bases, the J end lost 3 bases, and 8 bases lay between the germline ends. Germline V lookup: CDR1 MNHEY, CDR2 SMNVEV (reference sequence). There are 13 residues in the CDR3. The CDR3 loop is CASSLIGSYEQYF. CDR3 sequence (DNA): TGTGCCAGCAGTTTAATCGGGAGCTACGAGCAGTACTTC.

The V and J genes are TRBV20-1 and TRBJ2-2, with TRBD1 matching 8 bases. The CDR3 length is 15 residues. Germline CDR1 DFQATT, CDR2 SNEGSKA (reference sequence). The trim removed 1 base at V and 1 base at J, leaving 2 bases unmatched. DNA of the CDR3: TGCAGTGCTAGAGGCGGACAGGGGAACACCGGGGAGCTGTTTTTT. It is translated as CSARGGQGNTGELFF.

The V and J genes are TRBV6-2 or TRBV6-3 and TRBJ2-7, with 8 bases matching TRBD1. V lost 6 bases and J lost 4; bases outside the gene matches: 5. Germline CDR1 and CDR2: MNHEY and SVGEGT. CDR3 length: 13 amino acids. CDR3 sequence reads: CASRPQGAYEQYF. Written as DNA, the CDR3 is TGTGCCAGCAGGCCGCAGGGGGCATACGAGCAGTACTTC.

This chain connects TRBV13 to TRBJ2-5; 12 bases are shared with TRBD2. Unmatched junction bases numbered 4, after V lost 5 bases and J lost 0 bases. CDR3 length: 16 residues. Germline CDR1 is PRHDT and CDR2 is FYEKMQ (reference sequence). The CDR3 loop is CASSTRLAGDQETQYF. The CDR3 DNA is TGTGCCAGCAGCACCCGACTAGCGGGGGACCAAGAGACCCAGTACTTC.

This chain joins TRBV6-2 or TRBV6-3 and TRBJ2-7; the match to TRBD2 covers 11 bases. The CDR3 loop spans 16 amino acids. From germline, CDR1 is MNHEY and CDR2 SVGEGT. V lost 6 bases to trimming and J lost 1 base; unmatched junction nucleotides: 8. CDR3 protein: CASSPGLAELSYEQYF. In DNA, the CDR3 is TGTGCCAGCAGCCCGGGACTAGCGGAACTATCCTACGAGCAGTACTTC.

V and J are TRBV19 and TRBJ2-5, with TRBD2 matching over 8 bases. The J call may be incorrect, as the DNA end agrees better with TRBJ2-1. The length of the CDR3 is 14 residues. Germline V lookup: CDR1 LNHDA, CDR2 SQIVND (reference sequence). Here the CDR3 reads CASSPGGPYNEQFF. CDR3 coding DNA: TGTGCCAGTAGTCCGGGGGGGCCCTACAATGAGCAGTTCTTC.

The CDR3 coding sequence is TGTGCCAGCAGCTTAGATCCTAGGGCCAATCAGCCCCAGCATTTT. This encodes CASSLDPRANQPQHF. The chain combines TRBV7-2 with TRBJ1-5; D unresolved. The germline gives CDR1 SGHTA, CDR2 FQGNSA. With 1 base removed from V and 3 bases from J, the gap between germline ends came to 10 bases. This CDR3 contains 15 residues. The complete variable domain, with remaining parts taken from reference TRBV7-2 and TRBJ1-5, reads GAGVSQSPSNKVTEKGKDVELRCDPISGHTALYWYRQSLGQGLEFLIYFQGNSAPDKSGLPSDRFSAERTGGSVSTLTIQRTQQEDSAVYLCASSLDPRANQPQHFGDGTRLSIL.

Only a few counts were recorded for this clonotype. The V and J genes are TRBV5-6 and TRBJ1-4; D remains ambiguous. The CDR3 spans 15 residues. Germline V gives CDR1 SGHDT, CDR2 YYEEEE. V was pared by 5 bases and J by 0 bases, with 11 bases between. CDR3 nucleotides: TGTGCCAGCAGGTACTTCGATTCAACTAATGAAAAACTGTTTTTT. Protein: CASRYFDSTNEKLFF. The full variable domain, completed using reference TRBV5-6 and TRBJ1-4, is DAGVTQSPTHLIKTRGQQVTLRCSPKSGHDTVSWYQQALGQGPQFIFQYYEEEERQRGNFPDRFSGHQFPNYSSELNVNALLLGDSALYLCASRYFDSTNEKLFFGSGTQLSVL.

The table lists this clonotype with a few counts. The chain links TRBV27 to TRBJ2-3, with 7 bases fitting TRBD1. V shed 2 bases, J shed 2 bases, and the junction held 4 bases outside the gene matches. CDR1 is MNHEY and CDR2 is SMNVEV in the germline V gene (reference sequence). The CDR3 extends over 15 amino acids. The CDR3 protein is CASSLGDRYTDTQYF. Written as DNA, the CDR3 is TGTGCCAGCAGTTTAGGGGACAGATACACAGATACGCAGTATTTT.

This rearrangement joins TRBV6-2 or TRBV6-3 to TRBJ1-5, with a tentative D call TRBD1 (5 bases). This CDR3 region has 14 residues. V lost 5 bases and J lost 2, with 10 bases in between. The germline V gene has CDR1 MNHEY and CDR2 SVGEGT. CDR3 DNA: TGTGCCAGCAGTGCCACGGGGGGCAATCAGCCCCAGCATTTT. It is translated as CASSATGGNQPQHF.

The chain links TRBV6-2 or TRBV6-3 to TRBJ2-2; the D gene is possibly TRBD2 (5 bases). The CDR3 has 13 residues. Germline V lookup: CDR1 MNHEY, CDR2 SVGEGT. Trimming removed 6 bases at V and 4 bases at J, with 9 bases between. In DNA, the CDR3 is TGTGCCAGCAGGCCCGCGGGCACCGGGGAGCTGTTTTTT. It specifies CASRPAGTGELFF.

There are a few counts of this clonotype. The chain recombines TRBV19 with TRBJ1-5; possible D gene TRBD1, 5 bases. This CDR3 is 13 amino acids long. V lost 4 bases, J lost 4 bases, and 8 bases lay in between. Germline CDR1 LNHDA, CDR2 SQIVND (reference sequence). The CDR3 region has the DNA TGTGCCAGTAGTACAGGGTGGAATCAGCCCCAGCATTTT. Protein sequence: CASSTGWNQPQHF. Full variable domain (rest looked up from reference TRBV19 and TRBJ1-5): DGGITQSPKYLFRKEGQNVTLSCEQNLNHDAMYWYRQDPGQGLRLIYYSQIVNDFQKGDIAEGYSVSREKKESFPLTVTSAQKNPTAFYLCASSTGWNQPQHFGDGTRLSIL.

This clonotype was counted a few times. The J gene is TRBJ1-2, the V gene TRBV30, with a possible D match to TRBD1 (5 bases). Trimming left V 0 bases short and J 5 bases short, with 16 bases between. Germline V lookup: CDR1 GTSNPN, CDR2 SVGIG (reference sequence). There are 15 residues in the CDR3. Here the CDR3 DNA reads TGTGCCTGGAGTGTAAGGGACGTTCGTACGTATGGCTACACCTTC. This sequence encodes CAWSVRDVRTYGYTF.